Here is one T cell receptor beta chain with its context. Its antigen remains unknown. Germline V CDR1 and CDR2: MDHEN, SYDVKM. This CDR3 comprises 14 residues. V lost 3 bases and J 4 bases, leaving 13 bases between the germline ends. The repertoire was sequenced with immunoSEQ multiplex PCR; TCRdb's copy has only in-frame clones and lacks some. The table includes 150,000 to 200,000 clones, 80% to 95% detected once. The entry originates in a study of T cell responses to AZD1222 COVID-19 vaccine. Study-wide background: Both about-4-week and about-12-week second-dose recipients were combined.

Notes on the study in general: Unmutated variant regions are reportedly targeted by nearly half of spike-specific TCRs. Two doses of AZD1222 preceded a rise in Spike-specific TCR breadth and depth.

The source material was peripheral blood, sampled on day 0 of AZD1222 vaccination. The V call is TRBV28, the J call TRBJ2-7; a possible D gene is TRBD1 (6 bases). This TCR was sampled from an adult in good health. CDR3 nucleotide sequence: TGTGCCAGCAGTTTTGGGGGCAGTAGGTACGAGCAGTACTTC. Translating gives CASSFGGSRYEQYF. Drawing the rest from reference TRBV28 and TRBJ2-7, the complete variable domain is DVKVTQSSRYLVKRTGEKVFLECVQDMDHENMFWYRQDPGLGLRLIYFSYDVKMKEKGDIPEGYSVSREKKERFSLILESASTNQTSMYLCASSFGGSRYEQYFGPGTRLTVT.